A single sample gave rise to the 20 T cell receptor beta chains below, sequenced in a study of blood T cell repertoires in COVID-19. Some clones are missing from TCRdb's copy, which holds only in-frame ones; the method was immunoSEQ multiplex PCR. This sample has approximately 290,000 clones, with around 85% found just once. The sample taken for sequencing was peripheral blood. Every receptor here comes from a human donor with COVID-19, enrolled during active disease. The donor label of this sample is uncertain.

This chain uses TRBV7-9 with TRBJ1-1, with no clear D. V was cut by 3 bases and J by 1 base, with 6 bases left in between. CDR1 and CDR2 (germline): SEHNR, FQNEAQ (reference sequence). The CDR3 sequence is 13 residues long. The CDR3 spells CASSLTPNTEAFF. The CDR3 nucleotides read TGTGCCAGCAGCTTGACTCCGAACACTGAAGCTTTCTTT.

The chain links TRBV7-9 to TRBJ1-2; 7 bases agree with TRBD1. Germline V gene data show CDR1 as SEHNR and CDR2 as FQNEAQ (reference sequence). CDR3 length: 14 amino acids. J gave up 4 bases and V 5 bases, and 7 bases lay outside the gene matches. The chain's CDR3 is CASSPPTGLYGYTF. DNA for the CDR3: TGTGCCAGCAGCCCACCGACAGGGCTCTATGGCTACACCTTC.

V and J are TRBV6-5 and TRBJ1-2; the D gene is possibly TRBD1 (5 bases). Germline V gives CDR1 MNHEY, CDR2 SVGAGI. Deletions cut 0 bases from V and 6 bases from J, with 11 bases between. This CDR3 is built from 14 residues. CDR3 in amino acids: CASSYSPAGNGYTF. CDR3 DNA sequence: TGTGCCAGCAGTTACTCGCCGGCAGGGAATGGCTACACCTTC.

This chain links TRBV11-2 with TRBJ1-1; 8 positions match TRBD1. After removal of 2 bases from V and 5 bases from J, the junction contained 10 bases not matched to a gene. Germline V gene sequence: CDR1 SGHAT, CDR2 FQNNGV. The CDR3 contains 16 residues. CDR3 sequence (DNA): TGTGCCAGCAGCTTAAACTTCAGGGGGCGGCCAACTGAAGCTTTCTTT. As protein: CASSLNFRGRPTEAFF.

This chain uses TRBV7-3 with TRBJ1-1; a possible D gene is TRBD1 (5 bases). V dropped 2 bases and J dropped 1 base, with 5 bases sitting between them. Germline V CDR1 and CDR2: SGHTA, FQGTGA. The length of the CDR3 is 13 residues. CDR3 sequence: CASSLGANTEAFF. The CDR3 bases are TGTGCCAGCAGCTTAGGGGCGAACACTGAAGCTTTCTTT.

The J gene is TRBJ1-1, the V gene TRBV5-6; TRBD1 might be the D (5 bases). CDR3 size: 16 residues. Per the germline V gene, CDR1 is SGHDT and CDR2 is YYEEEE. V was pared by 5 bases and J by 1 base, with 18 bases between. For the CDR3, the DNA is TGTGCCAGCAGTCTTGGGTTCAGCAGGGCGAACACTGAAGCTTTCTTT. Translating it yields CASSLGFSRANTEAFF.

V gene TRBV7-9 combines with J gene TRBJ2-3; 10 bases map to TRBD2. The CDR3 totals 15 residues. V shed 2 bases, J shed 2 bases, and the junction held 1 base outside the gene matches. Germline-derived CDR1 and CDR2 are SEHNR and FQNEAQ (reference sequence). CDR3 sequence: CASSLTSGNTDTQYF. CDR3 nucleotide sequence: TGTGCCAGCAGCTTAACTAGCGGGAACACAGATACGCAGTATTTT. Complete variable domain (other parts from reference TRBV7-9 and TRBJ2-3): DTGVSQNPRHKITKRGQNVTFRCDPISEHNRLYWYRQTLGQGPEFLTYFQNEAQLEKSRLLSDRFSAERPKGSFSTLEIQRTEQGDSAMYLCASSLTSGNTDTQYFGPGTRLTVL.

The rearrangement joins TRBV6-4 to TRBJ2-2, with 8 bases matching TRBD1. Germline lookup yields CDR1 MRHNA and CDR2 SNTAGT. V lost 5 bases, J lost 3 bases, and 2 bases stayed unmatched. The CDR3 has 14 residues. CDR3 in amino acids: CASSRDRYTGELFF. The DNA of the CDR3 is TGTGCCAGCAGTCGGGACAGGTACACCGGGGAGCTGTTTTTT.

This clone was recorded only once. This rearrangement joins TRBV4-1 to TRBJ2-1, with 11 bases matching TRBD2. The junction had 1 base not matched to a gene; V was cut back by 3 bases and J by 3 bases. Germline loops: CDR1 MGHRA, CDR2 YSYEKL. The CDR3 totals 15 residues. CDR3 nucleotide sequence: TGCGCCAGCAGCCAGACTAGCGGGATCTACAATGAGCAGTTCTTC. Protein: CASSQTSGIYNEQFF.

This rearrangement joins TRBV3-1 (or the pseudogene TRBV3-2) to TRBJ2-2, with a weak D call TRBD1 (5 bases). Germline CDR1 is LGHDT and CDR2 is YNNKEL (reference sequence). This CDR3 has 14 residues. V gave up 4 bases and J gave up 3 bases, with 9 bases separating them. The CDR3 bases are TGTGCCAGCAGCCGGGGCAGCTACACCGGGGAGCTGTTTTTT. This gives the protein CASSRGSYTGELFF.

The chain links TRBV6-5 to TRBJ2-1, with 8 bases identical to TRBD1. The CDR3 is 13 amino acids. The trim removed 6 bases at V and 3 bases at J, leaving 1 base unmatched. Germline V gene lookup returns CDR1 MNHEY and CDR2 SVGAGI. CDR3 bases: TGTGCCAGCAGGACAGGGGACTACAATGAGCAGTTCTTC. Translating it yields CASRTGDYNEQFF.

The chain uses TRBV4-2 and TRBJ2-3; 11 bases line up with TRBD2. Trimming at V came to 3 bases and at J to 4 bases, leaving 6 bases not matched to a gene. This CDR3 comprises 16 residues. Germline V gene data show CDR1 as LGHNA and CDR2 as YNFKEQ. The CDR3 is CASSQTTSGIADTQYF. For the CDR3, the DNA is TGTGCCAGCAGCCAGACGACTAGCGGGATCGCAGATACGCAGTATTTT.

The chain links TRBV24-1 to TRBJ2-3; possible D gene TRBD2, 6 bases. The CDR3 consists of 15 residues. Germline CDR1 is KGHDR and CDR2 is SFDVKD. V was trimmed by 7 bases and J by 0 bases, leaving 13 bases between them. This chain's CDR3 is CATSGTDYSTDTQYF. CDR3 DNA sequence: TGTGCCACCAGCGGGACGGACTATAGCACAGATACGCAGTATTTT.

The DNA of the CDR3 is TGTGCCAGCAGTCGACAGCTCAACTCTGGAAACACCATATATTTT. Protein: CASSRQLNSGNTIYF. The chain carries TRBV6-2 or TRBV6-3 and TRBJ1-3; D possibly corresponds to TRBD1 (5 bases). Germline CDR1 MNHEY, CDR2 SVGEGT. This CDR3 has 15 residues. V was clipped by 5 bases and J by 0 bases, with 11 bases between them.

The chain is built from TRBV6-1 and TRBJ2-7; perhaps TRBD1 as D (5 bases). Looked up from germline, CDR1 is MNHNS and CDR2 is SASEGT. The V gene lost 2 bases and the J gene lost 0 bases, with 20 bases spanning the gap. The CDR3 contains 18 residues. The CDR3 is CASSESEEQAVPSYEQYF. The CDR3 DNA follows: TGTGCCAGCAGTGAATCAGAGGAACAGGCAGTTCCCTCCTACGAGCAGTACTTC.

This chain connects TRBV28 to TRBJ1-2; D perhaps matches TRBD1 (5 bases). Germline V gives CDR1 MDHEN, CDR2 SYDVKM. V was shortened by 1 base and J by 5 bases, with 11 bases between the two germline ends. The CDR3 contains 14 residues. CDR3 sequence (DNA): TGTGCCAGCAGTTTATCAGGGCAGGCTTATGGCTACACCTTC. It codes for CASSLSGQAYGYTF.

V is TRBV19 and J is TRBJ1-4; 9 bases align to TRBD1. This CDR3 has 16 residues. The J segment lost 10 bases and the V segment lost 6 bases, leaving 15 bases of the junction unmatched. CDR1 is LNHDA, CDR2 SQIVND, per germline (reference sequence). This CDR3 is CASRTLTGTGSGKLFF. DNA for the CDR3: TGTGCCAGTAGAACCTTGACCGGGACAGGGTCTGGAAAACTGTTTTTT.

The chain is built from TRBV30 and TRBJ2-7, with a tentative D call TRBD1 (10 bases). The V end was cut by 5 bases, the J end by 5 bases, with 31 bases between. Germline V gene sequence: CDR1 GTSNPN, CDR2 SVGIG (reference sequence). The CDR3 has 18 amino acids. The chain's CDR3 is CAWEGTGVIAGEPNEQYF. The CDR3 DNA follows: TGTGCCTGGGAAGGGACAGGGGTTATAGCGGGAGAACCCAACGAGCAGTACTTC.

The V call is TRBV28, the J call TRBJ1-5; D uncertain. Deletions cut 6 bases from V and 2 bases from J, with 11 bases between. CDR3 length: 14 amino acids. CDR1 and CDR2 (germline): MDHEN, SYDVKM. The CDR3 sequence is CASSPSRGNQPQHF. CDR3 bases: TGTGCCAGCAGCCCGTCGAGGGGCAATCAGCCCCAGCATTTT.

The V call is TRBV5-4, the J call TRBJ2-5; possibly TRBD1 for D (6 bases). The V end lost 3 bases, the J end lost 1 base, and 10 bases lay between the germline ends. The CDR3 is 14 amino acids. CDR1 and CDR2 from the germline V gene are SGHNT and YYREEE (reference sequence). CDR3 residues: CASSSRGSQETQYF. CDR3 nucleotides: TGTGCCAGCAGCTCCAGGGGTTCCCAAGAGACCCAGTACTTC. The complete variable domain, with remaining parts taken from reference TRBV5-4 and TRBJ2-5, reads ETGVTQSPTHLIKTRGQQVTLRCSSQSGHNTVSWYQQALGQGPQFIFQYYREEENGRGNFPPRFSGLQFPNYSSELNVNALELDDSALYLCASSSRGSQETQYFGPGTRLLVL.